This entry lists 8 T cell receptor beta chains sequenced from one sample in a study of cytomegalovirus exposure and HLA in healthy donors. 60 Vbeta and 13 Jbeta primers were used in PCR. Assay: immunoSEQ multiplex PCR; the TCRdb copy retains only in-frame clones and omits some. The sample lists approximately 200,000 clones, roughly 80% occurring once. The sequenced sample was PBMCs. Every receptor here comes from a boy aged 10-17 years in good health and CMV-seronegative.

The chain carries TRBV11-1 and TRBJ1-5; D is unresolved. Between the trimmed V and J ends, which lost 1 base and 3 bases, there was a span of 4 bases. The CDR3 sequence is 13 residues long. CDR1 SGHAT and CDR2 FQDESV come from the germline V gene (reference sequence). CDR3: CASSLGPNQPQHF. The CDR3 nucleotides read TGTGCCAGCAGCTTAGGGCCCAATCAGCCCCAGCATTTT.

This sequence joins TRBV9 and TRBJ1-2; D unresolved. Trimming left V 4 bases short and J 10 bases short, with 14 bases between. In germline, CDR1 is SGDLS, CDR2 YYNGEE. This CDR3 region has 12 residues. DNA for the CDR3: TGTGCCAGCAGCCCAGCTTATGGGCCCTACACCTTC. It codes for CASSPAYGPYTF.

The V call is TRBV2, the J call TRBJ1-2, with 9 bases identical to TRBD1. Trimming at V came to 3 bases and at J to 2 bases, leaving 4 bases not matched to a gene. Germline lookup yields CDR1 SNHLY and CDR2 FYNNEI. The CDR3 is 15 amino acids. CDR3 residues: CASSEPGTGNYGYTF. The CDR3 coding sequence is TGTGCCAGCAGTGAGCCCGGGACAGGGAACTATGGCTACACCTTC.

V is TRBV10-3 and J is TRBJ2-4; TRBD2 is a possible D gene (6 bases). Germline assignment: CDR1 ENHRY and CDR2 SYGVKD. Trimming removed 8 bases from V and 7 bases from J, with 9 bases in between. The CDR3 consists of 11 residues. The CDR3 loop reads CAIGSGNIQYF. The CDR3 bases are TGTGCCATCGGTAGCGGCAACATTCAGTACTTC.

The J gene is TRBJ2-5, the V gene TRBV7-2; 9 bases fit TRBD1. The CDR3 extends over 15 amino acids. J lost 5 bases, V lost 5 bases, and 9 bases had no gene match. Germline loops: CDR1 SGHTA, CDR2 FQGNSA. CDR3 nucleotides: TGTGCCAGCAGCGCCGGACAGGGGCGGGGGGAGACCCAGTACTTC. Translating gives CASSAGQGRGETQYF.

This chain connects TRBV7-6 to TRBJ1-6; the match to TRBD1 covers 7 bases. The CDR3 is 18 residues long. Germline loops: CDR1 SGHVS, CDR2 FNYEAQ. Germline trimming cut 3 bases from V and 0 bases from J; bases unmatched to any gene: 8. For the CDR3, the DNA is TGTGCCAGCAGCTTGGGGACAGCGCAGAGCTCCTATAATTCACCCCTCCACTTT. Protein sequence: CASSLGTAQSSYNSPLHF.

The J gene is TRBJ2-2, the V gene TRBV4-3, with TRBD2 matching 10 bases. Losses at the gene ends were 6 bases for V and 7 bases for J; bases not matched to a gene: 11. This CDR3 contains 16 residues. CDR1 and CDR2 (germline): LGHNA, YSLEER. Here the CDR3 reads CASSPSGGAFSGELFF. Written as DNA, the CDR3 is TGCGCCAGCAGTCCAAGCGGGGGGGCTTTTAGCGGGGAGCTGTTTTTT.

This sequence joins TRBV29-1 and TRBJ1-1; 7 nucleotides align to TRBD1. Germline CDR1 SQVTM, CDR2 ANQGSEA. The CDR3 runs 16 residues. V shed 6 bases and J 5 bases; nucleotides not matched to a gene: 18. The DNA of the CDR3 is TGCAGCGTCGGGGGTCGGACAGGAGGTGGAACGACTGAAGCTTTCTTT. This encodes CSVGGRTGGGTTEAFF.